Following are 18 T cell receptor beta chains from one sample sequenced in a study of blood T cells in healthy people across ages. Alongside a J-beta primer mix, a sample-barcoded 5' primer served in a second PCR lasting about 7 to 12 cycles. Each CDR3 protein gets one entry after TCRdb re-called the 5' RACE reads with MiXCR. Of 650,000 to 900,000 distinct CDR3 sequences detected, 55% to 65% appear once; the ten largest clones hold about a quarter. Sample: blood. The receptors were gathered from a young man in good health.

Remarks on this clonotype: Its ends do not fully match the called genes, so a read error is possible. The chain combines TRBV6-2 or TRBV6-3 with TRBJ2-3; TRBD2 matches at 10 bases. In germline, CDR1 is MNHEY, CDR2 SVGEGT. The CDR3 spans 16 residues. The chain's CDR3 is CACSDILAGETDTQYF. CDR3 DNA: TGTGCCTGCAGTGACATCCTAGCGGGGGAGACAGATACGCAGTATTTT.

The chain carries TRBV6-6 and TRBJ1-2; D gene unclear. The CDR3 length is 15 residues. The germline V gene encodes CDR1 MNHNY and CDR2 SVGAGI (reference sequence). The V end lost 0 bases, the J end lost 3 bases, and 11 bases lay between the germline ends. The CDR3 DNA is TGTGCCAGCAGTTACTCGAGAGGCACCGACTATGGCTACACCTTC. This gives the protein CASSYSRGTDYGYTF.

V usage is TRBV15 and J usage is TRBJ2-1; a possible D gene is TRBD2 (5 bases). The CDR3 length is 14 residues. Per the germline V gene, CDR1 is LNHNV and CDR2 is YYDKDF (reference sequence). The V gene lost 0 bases and the J gene lost 6 bases, with 9 bases spanning the gap. Here the CDR3 reads CATSRDGGFNEQFF. The CDR3 nucleotides read TGTGCCACCAGCAGAGATGGCGGGTTCAATGAGCAGTTCTTC.

V and J are TRBV5-6 and TRBJ2-4; weak D call: TRBD1 (8 bases). Germline V CDR1 and CDR2: SGHDT, YYEEEE. Trimming shortened V by 4 bases and J by 3 bases, and 17 bases separated the two germline ends. The CDR3 covers 16 residues. The CDR3 DNA reads as TGTGCCAGCAGCATTGACAGGGGACTACTCAAAAACATTCAGTACTTC. It encodes CASSIDRGLLKNIQYF.

The J gene is TRBJ2-4, the V gene TRBV12-3 or TRBV12-4; 10 nucleotides match TRBD1. The DNA end favors TRBJ2-5, so the J call may be wrong. The CDR3 sequence is 13 residues long. CDR3 residues: CASGTGDQETQYF. CDR3 DNA sequence: TGTGCCAGTGGGACAGGGGACCAAGAGACCCAGTACTTC.

This clonotype was observed a few times. This chain uses TRBV12-3 or TRBV12-4 with TRBJ1-2; weak D call: TRBD1 (6 bases). V lost 6 bases, J lost 6 bases, and 20 bases lay in between. The CDR3 contains 15 residues. The CDR3 DNA sequence: TGTGCCAGCAGCCGAGCCGGACAGACCAGAGATGGCTACACCTTC. Its protein product is CASSRAGQTRDGYTF.

The chain links TRBV5-1 to TRBJ2-5; tentative D call: TRBD2 (7 bases). V was pared by 0 bases and J by 2 bases, with 17 bases between. CDR1 SGHRS and CDR2 YFSETQ come from the germline V gene. The CDR3 totals 17 residues. The CDR3 spells CASSLAPQGRGQETQYF. In nucleotides, the CDR3 is TGCGCCAGCAGCTTGGCCCCGCAGGGGAGGGGACAAGAGACCCAGTACTTC.

The gene calls are TRBV20-1 and TRBJ2-3; 7 bases are a match to TRBD1. Germline lookup yields CDR1 DFQATT and CDR2 SNEGSKA (reference sequence). CDR3 length: 16 amino acids. Trimming took 4 bases from V and 0 from J; bases not matched to a gene: 10. The CDR3 bases are TGCAGTGCTACTACCGGGACAGCTTACAGCACAGATACGCAGTATTTT. Translating gives CSATTGTAYSTDTQYF.

The chain recombines TRBV6-5 with TRBJ2-5; TRBD1 might be the D (6 bases). The germline V gene encodes CDR1 MNHEY and CDR2 SVGAGI. The CDR3 extends over 15 amino acids. V gave up 2 bases and J gave up 5 bases, with 15 bases separating them. The CDR3 DNA sequence: TGTGCCAGCAGTTACAAACCAGGGGCTGGGGAGACCCAGTACTTC. This sequence encodes CASSYKPGAGETQYF.

This chain links TRBV28 with TRBJ2-5; D is possibly TRBD1 or TRBD2 (5 bases each). The J call may be wrong; the DNA end is better matched by TRBJ2-7. The germline CDR1 and CDR2 sequences are MDHEN and SYDVKM. The CDR3 has 16 residues. This CDR3 is CASSWILPRDAYEQYF. The CDR3 DNA follows: TGTGCCAGCAGTTGGATCCTCCCACGGGACGCCTACGAGCAGTACTTC.

The V call is TRBV5-1, the J call TRBJ2-1, with 10 nucleotides matching TRBD2. The CDR3 totals 18 residues. Germline V gives CDR1 SGHRS, CDR2 YFSETQ. Trimming took 2 bases from V and 3 from J; bases not matched to a gene: 11. CDR3 sequence reads: CASSFRLAGPGGYNEQFF. CDR3 coding DNA: TGCGCCAGCAGCTTCCGACTAGCGGGCCCGGGCGGCTACAATGAGCAGTTCTTC.

This chain joins TRBV24-1 and TRBJ2-3; perhaps TRBD2 as D (6 bases). The CDR3 loop spans 15 amino acids. Germline V gene lookup returns CDR1 KGHDR and CDR2 SFDVKD. V lost 4 bases, J lost 2 bases, and 12 bases lay in between. CDR3 residues: CATSETGEYTDTQYF. The CDR3 DNA reads TGTGCCACCAGTGAGACGGGGGAGTACACAGATACGCAGTATTTT.

There are many counts of this clonotype. The gene calls are TRBV29-1 and TRBJ2-7; either TRBD1 or TRBD2 may supply D (5 bases each). Germline V lookup: CDR1 SQVTM, CDR2 ANQGSEA. V lost 6 bases to trimming and J lost 2 bases, with 11 bases between them. This CDR3 contains 12 residues. The CDR3 bases are TGCAGCGTCTGGGTGGGGGCCTACGAGCAGTACTTC. The encoded protein is CSVWVGAYEQYF.

This clonotype was counted between two and nine times. This chain links TRBV12-3 or TRBV12-4 with TRBJ1-2; D is unclear. With 0 bases removed from V and 1 base from J, the gap between germline ends came to 6 bases. The length of the CDR3 is 14 residues. The CDR3 loop reads CASSLAHINYGYTF. The CDR3 DNA sequence: TGTGCCAGCAGTTTAGCCCATATTAACTATGGCTACACCTTC.

This clonotype was detected a few times. The rearrangement links TRBV24-1 to TRBJ2-3, with D perhaps matching TRBD2 (6 bases). V lost 4 bases, J lost 3 bases, and 10 bases lay in between. The CDR3 runs 14 residues. Germline CDR1 and CDR2: KGHDR and SFDVKD. The CDR3 protein is CATSDNSGTDTQYF. For the CDR3, the DNA is TGTGCCACCAGTGACAATAGCGGTACAGATACGCAGTATTTT.

This clonotype was counted between two and nine times. The chain carries TRBV4-3 and TRBJ1-6; 10 bases agree with TRBD1. Germline V gives CDR1 LGHNA, CDR2 YSLEER. The ends lost 5 bases at V and 7 bases at J; junction bases unmatched: 5. This CDR3 is 15 amino acids long. CDR3 protein: CASSYDRGRNSPLHF. The CDR3 coding sequence is TGCGCCAGCAGCTACGACAGGGGGCGAAATTCACCCCTCCACTTT.

The chain combines TRBV15 with TRBJ1-5; D might be TRBD1 (5 bases). The CDR3 has 15 amino acids. Germline CDR1 reads LNHNV; CDR2 reads YYDKDF (reference sequence). Trimming removed 0 bases from V and 4 bases from J, with 10 bases in between. CDR3 residues: CATSRDRQLNQPQHF. The CDR3 DNA sequence: TGTGCCACCAGCAGAGACCGACAGCTTAATCAGCCCCAGCATTTT.

The chain links TRBV20-1 to TRBJ1-5; D remains unclear. The CDR3 runs 12 residues. From germline, CDR1 is DFQATT and CDR2 SNEGSKA (reference sequence). Trimming cost V 0 bases and J 7 bases, with 7 bases left between them. CDR3 in DNA: TGCAGTGCTAGAGACAGGCTCCAGCCCCAGCATTTT. Amino acid sequence: CSARDRLQPQHF.